Listed below are T cell receptor beta chains from one sample, sequenced in a study of blood T cell repertoires in COVID-19. Assay used: immunoSEQ multiplex PCR; TCRdb lists only in-frame clones, some missing. This table has about 150,000 clones, 84% appearing once. Material for sequencing was peripheral blood. These receptors were obtained from a man between 65 and 85 years old with acute or convalescent COVID-19. Each CDR3 is given without its conserved first and last residue. The D gene is left open where the match is weak.

d_gene,j_gene,v_gene,CDR3aa
-,TRBJ2-1,TRBV7-3,ASSPRLGEASEQF
TRBD2,TRBJ2-3,TRBV6-1,ASSEAGGEVDTQY
TRBD1,TRBJ1-5,TRBV19,ASSLAGGNQPQH
TRBD1,TRBJ2-5,TRBV19,ASSMTGDGETQY
TRBD1,TRBJ1-5,TRBV6-5,ASSPTGANQPQH
TRBD2,TRBJ2-1,TRBV3-1/TRBV3-2,ASSPLLGLAGGKPYNEQF
-,TRBJ1-2,TRBV5-1,ASSTLTANYGYT
-,TRBJ1-3,TRBV3-1/TRBV3-2,ASSQAPGSTIY
TRBD2,TRBJ2-5,TRBV28,ASSLRRGDSRETQY
TRBD2,TRBJ2-7,TRBV15,ATSTGLAGSYEQY
TRBD2,TRBJ2-1,TRBV6-4,ASSLLAGGHNEQF
TRBD1,TRBJ1-4,TRBV5-1,ASSPRDRRNEKLF
-,TRBJ2-3,TRBV7-6,ASSPRTVSTDTQY
TRBD1,TRBJ2-1,TRBV6-6,ASSYRDRGYNEQF
-,TRBJ2-2,TRBV7-2,ASSHGTRTGELF
TRBD1,TRBJ1-6,TRBV7-2,ASSLGQGNGSPLH
-,TRBJ1-2,TRBV3-1/TRBV3-2,ASSQAQGDYGYT
-,TRBJ1-2,TRBV28,ASSLQESPHGYT
TRBD2,TRBJ2-2,TRBV3-1/TRBV3-2,ASSLPGGTGELF
TRBD2,TRBJ2-1,TRBV2,ASRRGSSYNEQF
-,TRBJ1-2,TRBV7-3,ASSLGAGVEGYT
-,TRBJ1-1,TRBV5-4,ASSPKVGGNTEAF
-,TRBJ2-3,TRBV7-2,ASSLKAGGADTQY
TRBD2,TRBJ2-1,TRBV27,ASSPRGRPYNEQF
TRBD2,TRBJ2-5,TRBV3-1/TRBV3-2,ASSPGRAGSYQETQY
TRBD1,TRBJ2-5,TRBV7-9,ASTPGDRQETQY
TRBD1,TRBJ2-5,TRBV6-5,ASRWDSNQETQY
TRBD1,TRBJ2-1,TRBV27,ASSREQGANEQF
TRBD1,TRBJ1-3,TRBV5-1,ASSEGALGNTIY
-,TRBJ1-5,TRBV6-2/TRBV6-3,ASSDTIYNQPQH
TRBD2,TRBJ2-1,TRBV6-4,ASSDSAAGTNRDEQF
-,TRBJ2-7,TRBV6-6,ASSRPEGFSYEQY
-,TRBJ2-5,TRBV3-1/TRBV3-2,ASSQEGAGVIETQY
TRBD1,TRBJ1-5,TRBV3-1/TRBV3-2,ASSLTGQGWQPQH
-,TRBJ2-7,TRBV5-1,ASSSSPGSYEQY